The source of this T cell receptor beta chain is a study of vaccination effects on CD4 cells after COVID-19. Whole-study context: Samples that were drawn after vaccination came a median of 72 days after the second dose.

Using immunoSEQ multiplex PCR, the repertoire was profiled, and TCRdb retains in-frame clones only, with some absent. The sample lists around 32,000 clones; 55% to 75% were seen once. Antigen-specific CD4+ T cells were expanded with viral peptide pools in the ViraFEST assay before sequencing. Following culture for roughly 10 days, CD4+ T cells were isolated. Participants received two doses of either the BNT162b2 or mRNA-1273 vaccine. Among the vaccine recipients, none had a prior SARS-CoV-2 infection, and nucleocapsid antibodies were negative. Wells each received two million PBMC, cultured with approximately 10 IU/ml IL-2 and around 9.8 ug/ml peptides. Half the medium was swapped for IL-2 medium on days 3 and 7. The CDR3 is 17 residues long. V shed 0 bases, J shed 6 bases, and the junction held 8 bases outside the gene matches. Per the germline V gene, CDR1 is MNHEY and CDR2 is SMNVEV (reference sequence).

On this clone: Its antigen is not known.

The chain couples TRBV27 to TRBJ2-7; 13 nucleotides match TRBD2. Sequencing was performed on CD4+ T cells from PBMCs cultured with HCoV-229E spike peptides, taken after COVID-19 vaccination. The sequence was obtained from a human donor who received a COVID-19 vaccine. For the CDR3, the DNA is TGTGCCAGCAGTTTATCTCCTGGACTAGCGGGAGTTAGCGAGCAGTACTTC. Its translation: CASSLSPGLAGVSEQYF.